Here is one T cell receptor beta chain with its context. Looked up from germline, CDR1 is SGHAT and CDR2 is FQNNGV. The CDR3 extends over 13 amino acids. The sample belongs to a study of OX40 agonist ivuxolimab in advanced cancers. TCRdb keeps only in-frame clones here, not all; method: immunoSEQ multiplex PCR. This table holds tens of thousands of clones, around 83% found once. The chain carries TRBV11-2 and TRBJ2-5; TRBD1 might be the D (5 bases). Gene TRBJ2-7 matches the end of the DNA better, so the J call may be wrong. The sample was CD4+ or CD8+ T cells sorted from blood, taken in a trial of the OX40 agonist ivuxolimab. This sequence was found in an adult with an advanced solid tumor such as melanoma, head and neck, liver or kidney cancer. For the CDR3, the DNA is TGTGCCAGCAGCCGACAGATATCCTACGAGCAGTACTTC. Amino acid sequence: CASSRQISYEQYF.